What follows describes a single T cell receptor (beta chain). This record belongs to a study of blood T cell repertoires in COVID-19. Study-level background: Researchers got acute and convalescent COVID-19 samples from the United States, Italy and Spain.

This CDR3 is built from 14 residues. Trimming removed 3 bases at V and 2 bases at J, with 9 bases between. CDR1 is KGHDR and CDR2 is SFDVKD in the germline V gene. Original handling: Using reference gene primer amplification, nucleated cell counts were estimated. Sequenced by immunoSEQ multiplex PCR; TCRdb stores in-frame clones only, minus some. D and trimming come from the DNA, and the V and J calls and clone size come from that table. Seen here are approximately 220,000 clones, roughly 85% observed once, and the top ten hold under 3%. The sequencing input was peripheral blood. This clonotype originated in a woman in her 40s with active or convalescent COVID-19. The V gene is TRBV24-1, the J gene TRBJ2-5; tentative D call: TRBD1 (5 bases). CDR3 coding DNA: TGTGCCACCAGTGATAGGGCAGGGCAAGAGACCCAGTACTTC. It codes for CATSDRAGQETQYF.